This is a list of T cell receptor beta chains from one sample in a study of blood T cell repertoires in COVID-19. This table comes from immunoSEQ multiplex PCR, and its TCRdb copy is limited to in-frame clones, with some not included. The sample lists 150,000 or so clones; 80% were seen once. Sequencing was performed on PBMCs or T cells enriched from blood (not recorded which). These receptors came from a man between 35 and 55 years old who had recovered from COVID-19. The CDR3 runs from the conserved cysteine through the conserved F or W. D genes are given only for firm matches. Clone size, where shown, is once, few, many, or a class for clones that have expanded.

V gene: TRBV27
clone size: .
D gene: .
J gene: TRBJ1-1
CDR3 DNA: TGTGCCAGCAGTTTATCTCTATCGGTGGGACATGAAGCTTTCTTT
CDR3 protein: CASSLSLSVGHEAFF

V gene: TRBV6-5
clone size: once
D gene: .
J gene: TRBJ1-1
CDR3 DNA: TGTGCCAGCAGGACGACGGGGAACACTGAAGCTTTCTTT
CDR3 protein: CASRTTGNTEAFF

V gene: TRBV30
clone size: .
D gene: .
J gene: TRBJ1-1
CDR3 DNA: TGTGCCTGGGCGGTGGGGAGTTTGAACACTGAAGCTTTCTTT
CDR3 protein: CAWAVGSLNTEAFF

V gene: TRBV18
clone size: many
D gene: TRBD1
J gene: TRBJ2-1
CDR3 DNA: TGTGCCAGCTCACCCGGGACAGGTGGGGTTCCGTTCTTC
CDR3 protein: CASSPGTGGVPFF

V gene: TRBV25-1
clone size: .
D gene: .
J gene: TRBJ2-1
CDR3 DNA: TGTGCCAGCACAGGTGGCGGGGGCCCGGGGGATGAGCAGTTCTTC
CDR3 protein: CASTGGGGPGDEQFF

V gene: TRBV3-1/TRBV3-2
clone size: .
D gene: .
J gene: TRBJ2-1
CDR3 DNA: TGTGCCACCTTGGCGGGCAATGAGCAGTTCTTC
CDR3 protein: CATLAGNEQFF

V gene: TRBV6-4
clone size: .
D gene: TRBD1
J gene: TRBJ1-5
CDR3 DNA: TGTGCCAGCAGTGAGATAGCAGGGGGTCAGCCCCAGCATTTT
CDR3 protein: CASSEIAGGQPQHF

V gene: TRBV10-3
clone size: .
D gene: .
J gene: TRBJ1-5
CDR3 DNA: TGTGCCATCAGTGAGGCAACAGGGAATCAGCCCCAGCATTTT
CDR3 protein: CAISEATGNQPQHF

V gene: TRBV3-1/TRBV3-2
clone size: .
D gene: .
J gene: TRBJ1-5
CDR3 DNA: TGTGCCAGCAGCCAGAACAGGGTTACCAATCAGCCCCAGCATTTT
CDR3 protein: CASSQNRVTNQPQHF

V gene: TRBV7-9
clone size: .
D gene: .
J gene: TRBJ1-2
CDR3 DNA: TGTGCCAGCAGCTTGGAGAACTATGGCTACACCTTC
CDR3 protein: CASSLENYGYTF

V gene: TRBV11-2
clone size: .
D gene: .
J gene: TRBJ2-5
CDR3 DNA: TGTGCCAGCAGCCCAGGACAGCTGAAACAAGAGACCCAGTACTTC
CDR3 protein: CASSPGQLKQETQYF

V gene: TRBV10-3
clone size: .
D gene: .
J gene: TRBJ1-2
CDR3 DNA: TGTGCCATCAGTGGGACCGGGACACAGTATGGCTACACCTTC
CDR3 protein: CAISGTGTQYGYTF

V gene: TRBV19
clone size: .
D gene: .
J gene: TRBJ1-1
CDR3 DNA: TGTGCCAGTAGTATGAAGTTCATAGACAGAACAAAGAACACTGAAGCTTTCTTT
CDR3 protein: CASSMKFIDRTKNTEAFF

V gene: TRBV5-6
clone size: .
D gene: .
J gene: TRBJ2-7
CDR3 DNA: TGTGCCAGCAGCCCCGTACAACCCTACGAGCAGTACTTC
CDR3 protein: CASSPVQPYEQYF

V gene: TRBV3-1/TRBV3-2
clone size: .
D gene: TRBD2
J gene: TRBJ2-2
CDR3 DNA: TGTGCCAGCAGCCTGGTTGGCGGGGGGATCGGGGAGCTGTTTTTT
CDR3 protein: CASSLVGGGIGELFF

V gene: TRBV9
clone size: .
D gene: TRBD2
J gene: TRBJ2-3
CDR3 DNA: TGTGCCAGCAGCGTAGGAATAGCGGGGGGGCGGGTCACAGATACGCAGTATTTT
CDR3 protein: CASSVGIAGGRVTDTQYF

V gene: TRBV7-8
clone size: .
D gene: TRBD2
J gene: TRBJ2-3
CDR3 DNA: TGTGCCAGCAGCACTAGCGGGAGAACAACCCATACGCAGTATTTT
CDR3 protein: CASSTSGRTTHTQYF

V gene: TRBV12-3/TRBV12-4
clone size: .
D gene: TRBD1
J gene: TRBJ2-1
CDR3 DNA: TGTGCCAGCAGCGAGGGGGCGCGGAATGAGCAGTTCTTC
CDR3 protein: CASSEGARNEQFF

V gene: TRBV3-1/TRBV3-2
clone size: .
D gene: .
J gene: TRBJ2-5
CDR3 DNA: TGTGCCAGCAGCCAAGGGGAGGGGACATGGACCCAGTACTTC
CDR3 protein: CASSQGEGTWTQYF

V gene: TRBV7-3
clone size: .
D gene: .
J gene: TRBJ1-2
CDR3 DNA: TGTGCCAGCAGCTCCAAAGAGGGGGTCAACTATGGCTACACCTTC
CDR3 protein: CASSSKEGVNYGYTF

V gene: TRBV5-1
clone size: few
D gene: .
J gene: TRBJ2-1
CDR3 DNA: TGCGCCAGCAGCGCGGGACTCGTCGATGAGCAGTTCTTC
CDR3 protein: CASSAGLVDEQFF

V gene: TRBV30
clone size: .
D gene: .
J gene: TRBJ1-2
CDR3 DNA: TGTGCCTGGCATCGCTCGCGGGGAGGGCTGGATGGCTACACCTTC
CDR3 protein: CAWHRSRGGLDGYTF

V gene: TRBV4-1
clone size: .
D gene: .
J gene: TRBJ1-2
CDR3 DNA: TGCGCCAGCAGCCAAGTCGGGGATAATTCGGACTATGGCTACACCTTC
CDR3 protein: CASSQVGDNSDYGYTF

V gene: TRBV13
clone size: .
D gene: TRBD1
J gene: TRBJ1-2
CDR3 DNA: TGTGCCAGCAGCCCCGACAGGGTGCGTGGCTACACCTTC
CDR3 protein: CASSPDRVRGYTF

V gene: TRBV5-4
clone size: few
D gene: TRBD1
J gene: TRBJ1-2
CDR3 DNA: TGTGCCAGCAATTTAGGGGGCCGAGAGGGCTACACCTTC
CDR3 protein: CASNLGGREGYTF

V gene: TRBV5-1
clone size: few
D gene: .
J gene: TRBJ1-2
CDR3 DNA: TGCGCCAGCAGACGAAACCCAGGGTCCGGGGGTGGTTACTATGGCTACACCTTC
CDR3 protein: CASRRNPGSGGGYYGYTF

V gene: TRBV6-5
clone size: once
D gene: .
J gene: TRBJ1-1
CDR3 DNA: TGTGCCAGCATTCTGCGGACTGAAGCTTTCTTT
CDR3 protein: CASILRTEAFF

V gene: TRBV6-4
clone size: .
D gene: TRBD2
J gene: TRBJ2-3
CDR3 DNA: TGTGCCAGCGCAACTAGCGGGGGGGCGAGTCCAGCAGATACGCAGTATTTT
CDR3 protein: CASATSGGASPADTQYF

V gene: TRBV6-5
clone size: .
D gene: .
J gene: TRBJ1-1
CDR3 DNA: TGTGCCAGCAGTTACCCGACAGGCAATGAAGCTTTCTTT
CDR3 protein: CASSYPTGNEAFF

V gene: TRBV25-1
clone size: .
D gene: .
J gene: TRBJ2-1
CDR3 DNA: TGTGCCAGCAGTGTTCAGTACAATGAGCAGTTCTTC
CDR3 protein: CASSVQYNEQFF

V gene: TRBV11-2
clone size: .
D gene: TRBD2
J gene: TRBJ2-1
CDR3 DNA: TGTGCCAGCAGCTTAGATGAAGAAAGGGCGGGGGGGCACTACAATGAGCAGTTCTTC
CDR3 protein: CASSLDEERAGGHYNEQFF

V gene: TRBV2
clone size: .
D gene: .
J gene: TRBJ1-5
CDR3 DNA: TGTGCCAGCAGTGACGAGCGGCCCCAGCATTTT
CDR3 protein: CASSDERPQHF

V gene: TRBV10-1
clone size: .
D gene: .
J gene: TRBJ1-1
CDR3 DNA: TGCGCCAGCTCCGGAGGTGGGGTCTCATCTGAAGCTTTCTTT
CDR3 protein: CASSGGGVSSEAFF

V gene: TRBV9
clone size: .
D gene: .
J gene: TRBJ2-1
CDR3 DNA: TGTGCCAGCAGCTCGGGACATAATGAGCAGTTCTTC
CDR3 protein: CASSSGHNEQFF

V gene: TRBV5-1
clone size: once
D gene: .
J gene: TRBJ2-7
CDR3 DNA: TGCGCCAGCAGCCAACAGGGCCTAAACTACGAGCAGTACTTC
CDR3 protein: CASSQQGLNYEQYF

V gene: TRBV19
clone size: .
D gene: .
J gene: TRBJ2-5
CDR3 DNA: TGTGCCAGTAGTACACAGGGTGAAGAGACCCAGTACTTC
CDR3 protein: CASSTQGEETQYF

V gene: TRBV3-1/TRBV3-2
clone size: .
D gene: .
J gene: TRBJ1-3
CDR3 DNA: TGTGCCAGCAGCCAACGACATTCCTCTGGAAACACCATATATTTT
CDR3 protein: CASSQRHSSGNTIYF

V gene: TRBV28
clone size: .
D gene: TRBD1
J gene: TRBJ1-1
CDR3 DNA: TGTGCCAGCAGTCCAGGTGGACAGGGGGCGAATGAAGCTTTCTTT
CDR3 protein: CASSPGGQGANEAFF

V gene: TRBV4-2
clone size: .
D gene: .
J gene: TRBJ1-1
CDR3 DNA: TGTGCCAGCAGCCAAGAGAAGACAGTTCAAGAAGCTTTCTTT
CDR3 protein: CASSQEKTVQEAFF

V gene: TRBV3-1/TRBV3-2
clone size: .
D gene: TRBD1
J gene: TRBJ1-2
CDR3 DNA: TGTGCCAGCAGCCCTCAGACCGGGACAGGCTATGGCTACACCTTC
CDR3 protein: CASSPQTGTGYGYTF

V gene: TRBV6-1
clone size: once
D gene: .
J gene: TRBJ1-1
CDR3 DNA: TGTGCCAGCAGTGATCCCGCGCGTCTGAACACTGAAGCTTTCTTT
CDR3 protein: CASSDPARLNTEAFF

V gene: TRBV9
clone size: .
D gene: TRBD2
J gene: TRBJ2-1
CDR3 DNA: TGTGCCAGCAGCCTCACCCCCACTAGCGGAGGGATTGAGCAGTTCTTC
CDR3 protein: CASSLTPTSGGIEQFF

V gene: TRBV27
clone size: .
D gene: TRBD1
J gene: TRBJ1-5
CDR3 DNA: TGTGCCAGCAGTTCGCGACAGGGGGCTAATCAGCCCCAGCATTTT
CDR3 protein: CASSSRQGANQPQHF

V gene: TRBV5-5
clone size: .
D gene: .
J gene: TRBJ1-5
CDR3 DNA: TGTGCCAGCAGCTTAGAAGGGGGTAGCAATCAGCCCCAGCATTTT
CDR3 protein: CASSLEGGSNQPQHF

V gene: TRBV6-5
clone size: .
D gene: .
J gene: TRBJ1-1
CDR3 DNA: TGTGCCAGCAGAGAGGGTTTCGGTGAAGCTTTCTTT
CDR3 protein: CASREGFGEAFF

V gene: TRBV3-1/TRBV3-2
clone size: once
D gene: TRBD1
J gene: TRBJ1-1
CDR3 DNA: TGTGCCAGCAGCCAAAACGGACAGGGCAGTGGTGCTTTCTTT
CDR3 protein: CASSQNGQGSGAFF